This T cell receptor beta chain was sequenced during a study of T cell responses to AZD1222 COVID-19 vaccine. The repertoire was sequenced with immunoSEQ multiplex PCR; TCRdb's copy has only in-frame clones and lacks some. This table holds tens of thousands of clones, around 90% found once. As regards this clone: Antigen specificity is unknown.

Study-level findings and limits: Baseline seropositivity occurred in only a handful of AZD1222 recipients.

Germline loops: CDR1 LNHDA, CDR2 SQIVND (reference sequence). The J segment lost 2 bases and the V segment lost 6 bases, leaving 9 bases of the junction unmatched. This CDR3 comprises 16 residues. The specimen comprised peripheral blood, sampled 28 days after the second dose of the MenACWY control vaccine. The V and J genes are TRBV19 and TRBJ2-5; TRBD2 matches 10 bases. This receptor was taken from an adult who received the MenACWY meningococcal vaccine as a control. CDR3 loop: CASSLHRTSGQETQYF. CDR3 nucleotides: TGTGCCAGTAGCCTCCACCGGACTAGCGGACAAGAGACCCAGTACTTC.